This entry lists 7 T cell receptor beta chains sequenced from one sample in a study of T cell repertoires in cytomegalovirus infection. The antigens these receptors bind are not known. One entry per CDR3 protein, called by TCRdb with MiXCR from the reads. The sample has approximately 110,000 distinct CDR3 sequences; under 55% are singletons. Sequencing was performed on CD8+ T cells from cultured PBMCs, taken from culture after CMV antigen stimulation. These TCRs come from a human donor in good health (CMV status not recorded). Some clones in this sample may be carry-over from other donors' samples.

V is TRBV29-1 and J is TRBJ2-1; the D gene is possibly TRBD2 (5 bases). Germline V CDR1 and CDR2: SQVTM, ANQGSEA. V was trimmed by 7 bases and J by 0 bases, leaving 10 bases between them. This CDR3 has 13 amino acids. This CDR3 is CSGRSGSYNEQFF. DNA for the CDR3: TGCAGCGGGAGGTCAGGCTCCTACAATGAGCAGTTCTTC.

A word on this clonotype: A junction boundary mismatches the germline segment, possibly from a read error. The CDR3 here is CTSSPHGAGTDTQYF. The CDR3 coding sequence is TGTACCAGCAGCCCCCACGGGGCCGGGACAGATACGCAGTATTTT. The chain recombines TRBV7-8 with TRBJ2-3; either TRBD1 or TRBD2 may fit D (5 bases each). Germline V gene data show CDR1 as SGHVS and CDR2 as FQNEAQ. The CDR3 has 15 amino acids.

The chain joins TRBV7-6 to TRBJ1-1, with D tentatively TRBD1 (5 bases). The CDR3 sequence is 15 residues long. CDR1 is SGHVS and CDR2 is FNYEAQ in the germline V gene. V lost 2 bases to trimming and J lost 8 bases, with 18 bases between them. CDR3 in amino acids: CASSLMLGGLAEAFF. The DNA for the CDR3 is TGTGCCAGCAGCTTAATGCTGGGGGGTCTTGCCGAAGCTTTCTTT.

The rearrangement joins TRBV7-9 to TRBJ1-1; unclear D gene. CDR1 and CDR2 from the germline V gene are SEHNR and FQNEAQ (reference sequence). Trimming stripped 5 bases from V and 8 bases from J, with 6 bases between. This CDR3 is 10 amino acids long. This CDR3 reads CASSRQEAFF. The CDR3 nucleotides are TGTGCCAGCAGCCGTCAAGAAGCTTTCTTT.

The chain uses TRBV5-1 and TRBJ2-1, with 9 bases identical to TRBD2. The germline V gene encodes CDR1 SGHRS and CDR2 YFSETQ. The CDR3 covers 15 residues. J gave up 7 bases and V 0 bases, and 5 bases lay outside the gene matches. The CDR3 coding sequence is TGCGCCAGCAGCTTGGCGCTAGCGGGGTTTAATGAGCAGTTCTTC. Its translation: CASSLALAGFNEQFF. Full variable domain (outside the CDR3, taken from reference TRBV5-1 and TRBJ2-1): KAGVTQTPRYLIKTRGQQVTLSCSPISGHRSVSWYQQTPGQGLQFLFEYFSETQRNKGNFPGRFSGRQFSNSRSEMNVSTLELGDSALYLCASSLALAGFNEQFFGPGTRLTVL.

The V call is TRBV7-8, the J call TRBJ1-5; D is possibly TRBD1 (6 bases). V gave up 3 bases and J gave up 0 bases, with 18 bases separating them. This CDR3 region has 18 residues. CDR1 and CDR2 (germline): SGHVS, FQNEAQ. Here the CDR3 DNA reads TGTGCCAGCAGCTTGTATCACAGGGAGGAAGTTAGCAATCAGCCCCAGCATTTT. Translated, it gives CASSLYHREEVSNQPQHF. Together with reference TRBV7-8 and TRBJ1-5, the CDR3 gives the full variable domain: GAGVSQSPRYKVAKRGQDVALRCDPISGHVSLFWYQQALGQGPEFLTYFQNEAQLDKSGLPSDRFFAERPEGSVSTLKIQRTQQEDSAVYLCASSLYHREEVSNQPQHFGDGTRLSIL.

This clonotype was recorded at least ten times. The rearrangement uses TRBV12-5 and TRBJ2-1; no reliable D call. V was trimmed by 1 base and J by 7 bases, leaving 8 bases between them. Germline lookup yields CDR1 LGHNT and CDR2 FRNRAP. This CDR3 spans 13 amino acids. The CDR3 DNA is TGTGCTAGTGGTTTGGCCCTTACTAATGAGCAGTTCTTC. This codes for CASGLALTNEQFF.